This T cell receptor beta chain was sequenced for a study of vaccination and CD4 T cells after COVID-19. CD4+ T cells that had been cultured provided DNA sequenced with the Oncomine TCR Beta short-read assay. TCRdb re-derived calls from the PCR reads in MiXCR, one entry per CDR3 protein. The sample holds about 5,700 distinct CDR3 sequences, 35% to 50% seen once. About this clonotype: Its antigen is currently unknown.

Treatment indicated: roughly nine-day PBMC culture with coronavirus spike peptide pools or control peptides (ViraFEST assay). CD4+ T cells of the unexposed donor were collected before the COVID-19 pandemic (2011-2018). Probes of unexposed-donor CD4+ T cells used SARS-CoV-2 S/N and four cold-coronavirus spikes (cells permitting). V shed 3 bases and J shed 1 base, with 4 bases lying between them. The CDR3 spans 13 residues. Germline-derived CDR1 and CDR2 are LNHDA and SQIVND (reference sequence). The sequenced material came from CD4+ T cells from blood, cultured in vitro. This sequence originates from a human donor in good health. The V gene is TRBV19, the J gene TRBJ1-3, with no clear D. This CDR3 reads CASSIWSGNTIYF. In DNA, the CDR3 is TGTGCCAGTAGTATCTGGTCTGGAAACACCATATATTTT.